Shown below are 10 T cell receptor beta chains from a single sample sequenced in a study of T cell responses to AZD1222 COVID-19 vaccine. The assay was immunoSEQ multiplex PCR, and TCRdb's table has in-frame clones only and misses some. Altogether around 130,000 clones are present, about nine tenths being singletons, with the ten largest covering 1.5% to 2%. Sequenced material: peripheral blood, taken 28 days after the second AZD1222 dose. The receptors were gathered from an adult who received the AZD1222 COVID-19 vaccine.

This clone occurred once. V usage is TRBV4-1 and J usage is TRBJ2-2, with TRBD1 identical over 9 bases. The V gene end was trimmed by 3 bases and the J gene end by 6 bases; junction bases not matched to a gene: 14. Germline loops: CDR1 MGHRA, CDR2 YSYEKL. The CDR3 sequence is 18 residues long. CDR3 in amino acids: CASSHRDRVVIGPGELFF. CDR3 nucleotide sequence: TGCGCCAGCAGCCACCGGGACAGGGTAGTCATCGGGCCCGGGGAGCTGTTTTTT.

This chain connects TRBV7-9 to TRBJ2-2; possible D gene TRBD1, 5 bases. This CDR3 spans 15 amino acids. Trimming took off 3 bases at V and 1 base at J, with 9 bases between the two ends. Germline loops: CDR1 SEHNR, CDR2 FQNEAQ (reference sequence). The CDR3 is CASSFLQENTGELFF. The CDR3 region has the DNA TGTGCCAGCAGCTTTTTACAGGAGAACACCGGGGAGCTGTTTTTT.

This clone was detected once. The V gene is TRBV19, the J gene TRBJ2-1; 8 nucleotides agree with TRBD2. With 4 bases clipped from V and 4 bases from J, the junction kept 9 bases outside the gene matches. Germline CDR1 is LNHDA and CDR2 is SQIVND (reference sequence). The CDR3 loop spans 16 amino acids. The CDR3 bases are TGTGCCAGTAGTACCTTAGGCGGGGGGAGATACAATGAGCAGTTCTTC. As protein: CASSTLGGGRYNEQFF.

This sequence joins TRBV12-3 or TRBV12-4 and TRBJ2-7; unclear D gene. V gave up 7 bases and J gave up 2 bases, with 9 bases separating them. The CDR3 spans 12 residues. CDR3 nucleotide sequence: TGTGCCAGCACCTTTGGAACCTACGAGCAGTACTTC. Its protein is CASTFGTYEQYF.

This chain connects TRBV5-1 to TRBJ1-2; 11 bases are shared with TRBD1. This CDR3 contains 14 residues. V lost 4 bases to trimming and J lost 8 bases; unmatched junction nucleotides: 7. Germline V lookup: CDR1 SGHRS, CDR2 YFSETQ. DNA for the CDR3: TGCGCCAGCAGCCCCGGACAGGGGGCAGAAGGCTACACCTTC. This gives the protein CASSPGQGAEGYTF.

Comments on this clone: This same CDR3 is encoded by further DNA sequences in the sample. The chain carries TRBV6-1 and TRBJ1-2, with D perhaps TRBD1 (6 bases). V lost 1 base and J lost 0, with 9 bases in between. The CDR3 sequence is 15 residues long. The germline gives CDR1 MNHNS, CDR2 SASEGT. The CDR3 sequence is CASSEGTAANYGYTF. Here the CDR3 DNA reads TGTGCCAGCAGTGAAGGGACAGCAGCTAACTATGGCTACACCTTC.

The V and J genes are TRBV10-2 and TRBJ1-5; D perhaps matches TRBD1 (5 bases). CDR3 length: 14 residues. CDR1 and CDR2 (germline): WSHSY, SAAADI. The V gene lost 2 bases and the J gene lost 2 bases, with 7 bases spanning the gap. CDR3 DNA: TGCGCCAGCAGTGAGACGACAGGCAATCAGCCCCAGCATTTT. Protein: CASSETTGNQPQHF.

This clone was counted between two and nine times. The chain recombines TRBV6-5 with TRBJ1-1; 9 bases map to TRBD1. Germline lookup yields CDR1 MNHEY and CDR2 SVGAGI. After removal of 5 bases from V and 5 bases from J, the junction contained 3 bases not matched to a gene. This CDR3 is built from 13 residues. CDR3 DNA sequence: TGTGCCAGCAGTCGACAGGGGGAAACTGAAGCTTTCTTT. Translating gives CASSRQGETEAFF.

J is TRBJ2-7 and V is TRBV18; D may correspond to TRBD1 or TRBD2 (5 bases each). Per the germline V gene, CDR1 is KGHSH and CDR2 is LQKENI. Trimming took 5 bases from V and 6 from J, leaving 11 bases between them. The CDR3 totals 12 residues. CDR3 sequence: CASSSRDGEQYF. The CDR3, as DNA: TGTGCCAGCTCATCCAGGGACGGCGAGCAGTACTTC.

This clone was counted between two and nine times. The chain uses TRBV11-3 and TRBJ2-5; weak D call: TRBD1 (6 bases). The V gene's germline CDR1 is SGHNT and CDR2 YENEEA. The CDR3 sequence is 17 residues long. The V end was cut by 4 bases, the J end by 2 bases, with 20 bases between. DNA for the CDR3: TGTGCCAGCAGCTCCGGGACAAGGGGTCGCCGGCAAGAGACCCAGTACTTC. Protein: CASSSGTRGRRQETQYF.